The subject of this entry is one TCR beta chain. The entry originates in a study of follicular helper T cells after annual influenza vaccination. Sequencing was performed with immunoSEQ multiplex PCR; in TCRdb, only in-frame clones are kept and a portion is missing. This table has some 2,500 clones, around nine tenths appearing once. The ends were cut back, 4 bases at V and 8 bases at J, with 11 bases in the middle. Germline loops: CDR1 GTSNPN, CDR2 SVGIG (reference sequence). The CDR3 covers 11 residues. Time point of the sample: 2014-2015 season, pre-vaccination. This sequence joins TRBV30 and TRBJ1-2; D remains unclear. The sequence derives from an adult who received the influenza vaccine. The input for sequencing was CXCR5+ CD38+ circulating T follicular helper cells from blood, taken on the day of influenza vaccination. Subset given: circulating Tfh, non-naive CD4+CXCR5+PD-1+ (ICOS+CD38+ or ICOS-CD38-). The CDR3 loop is CAWTAGTGYTF. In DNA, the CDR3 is TGTGCCTGGACCGCGGGCACCGGCTACACCTTC.